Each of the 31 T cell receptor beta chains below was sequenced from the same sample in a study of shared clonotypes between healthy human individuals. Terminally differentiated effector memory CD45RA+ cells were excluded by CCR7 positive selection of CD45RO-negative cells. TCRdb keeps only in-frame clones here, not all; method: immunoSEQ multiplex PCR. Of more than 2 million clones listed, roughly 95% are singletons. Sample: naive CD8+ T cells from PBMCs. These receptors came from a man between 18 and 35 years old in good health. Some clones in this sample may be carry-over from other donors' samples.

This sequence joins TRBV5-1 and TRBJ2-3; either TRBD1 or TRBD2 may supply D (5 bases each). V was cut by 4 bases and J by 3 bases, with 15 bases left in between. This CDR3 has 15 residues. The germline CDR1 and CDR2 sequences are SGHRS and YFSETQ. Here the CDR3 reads CASSPGRGATDTQYF. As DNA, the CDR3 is TGCGCCAGCAGCCCGGGACGAGGGGCGACAGATACGCAGTATTTT.

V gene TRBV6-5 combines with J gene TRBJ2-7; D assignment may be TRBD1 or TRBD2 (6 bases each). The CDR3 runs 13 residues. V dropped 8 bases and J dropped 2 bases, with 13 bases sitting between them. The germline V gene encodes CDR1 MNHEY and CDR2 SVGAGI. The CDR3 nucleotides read TGTGCCAGCGTCGGAGGGGGGACCTACGAGCAGTACTTC. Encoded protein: CASVGGGTYEQYF.

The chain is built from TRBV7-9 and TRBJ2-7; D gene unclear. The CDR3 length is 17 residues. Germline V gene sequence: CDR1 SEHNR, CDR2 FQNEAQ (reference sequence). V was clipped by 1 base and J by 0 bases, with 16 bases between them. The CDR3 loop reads CASSLVSASESSYEQYF. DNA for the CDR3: TGTGCCAGCAGCTTAGTATCGGCGAGCGAAAGCTCCTACGAGCAGTACTTC.

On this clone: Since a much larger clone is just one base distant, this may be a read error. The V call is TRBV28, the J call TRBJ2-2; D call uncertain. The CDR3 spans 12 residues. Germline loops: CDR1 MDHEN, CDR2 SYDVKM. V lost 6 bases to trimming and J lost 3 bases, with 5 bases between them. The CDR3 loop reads CASSVDTGELFF. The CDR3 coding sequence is TGTGCCAGCAGCGTGGACACCGGGGAGCTGTTTTTT.

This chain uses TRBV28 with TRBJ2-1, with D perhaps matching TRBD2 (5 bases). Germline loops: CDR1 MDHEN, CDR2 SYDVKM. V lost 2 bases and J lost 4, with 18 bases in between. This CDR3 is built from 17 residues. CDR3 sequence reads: CASSLEAETPSYNEQFF. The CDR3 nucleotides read TGTGCCAGCAGTTTAGAAGCGGAGACCCCCAGTTACAATGAGCAGTTCTTC.

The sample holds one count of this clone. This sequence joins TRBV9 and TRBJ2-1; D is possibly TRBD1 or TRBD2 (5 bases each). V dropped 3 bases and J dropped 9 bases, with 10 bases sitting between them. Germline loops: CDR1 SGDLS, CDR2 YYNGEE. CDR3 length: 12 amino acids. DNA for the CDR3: TGTGCCAGCAGCGGAGGGGTGACTGAGCAGTTCTTC. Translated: CASSGGVTEQFF.

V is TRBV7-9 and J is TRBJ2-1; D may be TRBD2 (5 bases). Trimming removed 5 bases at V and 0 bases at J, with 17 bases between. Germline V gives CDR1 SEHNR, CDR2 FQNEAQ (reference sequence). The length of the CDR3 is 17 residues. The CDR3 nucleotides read TGTGCCAGCAGCCCTCCCCCAGACTACCCCTCCTACAATGAGCAGTTCTTC. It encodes CASSPPPDYPSYNEQFF.

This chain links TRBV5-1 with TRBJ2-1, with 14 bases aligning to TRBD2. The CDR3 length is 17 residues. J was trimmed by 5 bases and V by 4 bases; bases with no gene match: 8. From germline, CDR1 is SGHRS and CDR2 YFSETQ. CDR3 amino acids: CASSTPPGLAGDNEQFF. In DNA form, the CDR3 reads TGCGCCAGCAGCACCCCCCCGGGACTAGCGGGAGACAATGAGCAGTTCTTC. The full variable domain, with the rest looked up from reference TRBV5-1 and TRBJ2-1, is KAGVTQTPRYLIKTRGQQVTLSCSPISGHRSVSWYQQTPGQGLQFLFEYFSETQRNKGNFPGRFSGRQFSNSRSEMNVSTLELGDSALYLCASSTPPGLAGDNEQFFGPGTRLTVL.

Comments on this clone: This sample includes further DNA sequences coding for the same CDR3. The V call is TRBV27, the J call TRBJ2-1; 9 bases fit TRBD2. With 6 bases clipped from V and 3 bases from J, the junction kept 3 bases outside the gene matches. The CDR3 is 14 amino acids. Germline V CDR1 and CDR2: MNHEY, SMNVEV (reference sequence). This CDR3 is CASSLSGSYNEQFF. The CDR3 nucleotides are TGTGCCAGCAGCCTTAGCGGGAGCTACAATGAGCAGTTCTTC.

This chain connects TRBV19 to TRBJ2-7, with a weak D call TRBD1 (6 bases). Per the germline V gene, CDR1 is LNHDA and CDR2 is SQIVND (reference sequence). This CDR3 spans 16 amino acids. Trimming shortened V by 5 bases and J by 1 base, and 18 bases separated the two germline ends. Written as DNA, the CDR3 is TGTGCCAGTAGTTTACGCCCAGGGGACCTGTCCTACGAGCAGTACTTC. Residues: CASSLRPGDLSYEQYF.

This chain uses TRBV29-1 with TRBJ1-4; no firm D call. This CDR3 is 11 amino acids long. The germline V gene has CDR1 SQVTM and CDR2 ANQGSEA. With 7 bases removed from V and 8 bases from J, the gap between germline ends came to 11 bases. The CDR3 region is CSAWGREKLFF. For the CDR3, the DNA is TGCAGCGCCTGGGGTAGGGAAAAACTGTTTTTT.

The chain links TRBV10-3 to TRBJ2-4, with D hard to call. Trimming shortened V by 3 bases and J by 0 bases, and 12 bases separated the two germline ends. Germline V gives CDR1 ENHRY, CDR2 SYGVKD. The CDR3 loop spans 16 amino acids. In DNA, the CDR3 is TGTGCCATCAGTGATTTGGAAGGAGCAGCCAAAAACATTCAGTACTTC. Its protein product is CAISDLEGAAKNIQYF.

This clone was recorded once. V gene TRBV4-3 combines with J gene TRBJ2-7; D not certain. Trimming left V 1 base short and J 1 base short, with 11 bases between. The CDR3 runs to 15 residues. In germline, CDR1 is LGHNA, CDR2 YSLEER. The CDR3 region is CASSQVHGWSYEQYF. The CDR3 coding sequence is TGCGCCAGCAGCCAAGTGCACGGTTGGTCCTACGAGCAGTACTTC.

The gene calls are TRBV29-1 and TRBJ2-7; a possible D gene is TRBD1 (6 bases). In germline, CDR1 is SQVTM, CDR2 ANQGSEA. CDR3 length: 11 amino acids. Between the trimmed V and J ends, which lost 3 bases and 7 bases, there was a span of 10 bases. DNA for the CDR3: TGCAGCGTTGACCGGGACAATGAGCAGTACTTC. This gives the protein CSVDRDNEQYF.

The CDR3 here is CASSLSRQGAFDEQFF. CDR3 sequence (DNA): TGCGCCAGCAGCTTGTCCCGCCAGGGGGCGTTCGATGAGCAGTTCTTC. This chain joins TRBV5-1 and TRBJ2-1; 8 nucleotides agree with TRBD1. The V gene end was trimmed by 1 base and the J gene end by 8 bases; junction bases not matched to a gene: 11. CDR1 is SGHRS, CDR2 YFSETQ, per germline. The CDR3 is 16 amino acids.

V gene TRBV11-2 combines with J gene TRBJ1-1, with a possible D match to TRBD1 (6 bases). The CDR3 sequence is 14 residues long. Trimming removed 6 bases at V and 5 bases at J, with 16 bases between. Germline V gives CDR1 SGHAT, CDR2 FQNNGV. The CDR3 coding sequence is TGTGCCAGCAGGTACAGGGATCGACGGACTGAAGCTTTCTTT. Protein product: CASRYRDRRTEAFF.

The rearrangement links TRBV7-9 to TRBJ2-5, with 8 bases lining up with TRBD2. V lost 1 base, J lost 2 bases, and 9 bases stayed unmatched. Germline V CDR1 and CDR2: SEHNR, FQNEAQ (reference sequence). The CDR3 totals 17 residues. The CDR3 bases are TGTGCCAGCAGCTTAGGGGGCGGGAGGAATGATCAAGAGACCCAGTACTTC. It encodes CASSLGGGRNDQETQYF.

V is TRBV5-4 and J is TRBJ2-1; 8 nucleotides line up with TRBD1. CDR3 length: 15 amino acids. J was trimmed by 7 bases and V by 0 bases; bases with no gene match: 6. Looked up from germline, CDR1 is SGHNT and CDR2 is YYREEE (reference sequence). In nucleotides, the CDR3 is TGTGCCAGCAGCTTGGGGACAGGGACGATAAATGAGCAGTTCTTC. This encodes CASSLGTGTINEQFF. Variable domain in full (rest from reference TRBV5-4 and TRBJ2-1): ETGVTQSPTHLIKTRGQQVTLRCSSQSGHNTVSWYQQALGQGPQFIFQYYREEENGRGNFPPRFSGLQFPNYSSELNVNALELDDSALYLCASSLGTGTINEQFFGPGTRLTVL.

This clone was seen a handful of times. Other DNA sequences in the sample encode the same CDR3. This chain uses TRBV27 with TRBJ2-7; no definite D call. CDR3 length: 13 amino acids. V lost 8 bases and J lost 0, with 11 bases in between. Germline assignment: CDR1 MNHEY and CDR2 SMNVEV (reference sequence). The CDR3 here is CASSPAPSYEQYF. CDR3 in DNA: TGTGCCAGCTCCCCAGCTCCCTCCTACGAGCAGTACTTC.

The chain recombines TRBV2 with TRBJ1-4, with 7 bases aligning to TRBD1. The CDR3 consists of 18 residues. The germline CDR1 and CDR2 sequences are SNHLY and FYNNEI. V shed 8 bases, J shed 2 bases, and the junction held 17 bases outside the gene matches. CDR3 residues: CASGTLNIQGPTNEKLFF. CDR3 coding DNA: TGTGCCAGCGGAACCTTAAATATACAGGGGCCGACTAATGAAAAACTGTTTTTT.

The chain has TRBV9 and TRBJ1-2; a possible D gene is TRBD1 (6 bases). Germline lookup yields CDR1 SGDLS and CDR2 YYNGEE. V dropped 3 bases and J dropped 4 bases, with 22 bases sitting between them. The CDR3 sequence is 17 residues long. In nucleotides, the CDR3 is TGTGCCAGCAGCGCCAACCAAAGGGGGGCGCTTGGCTATGGCTACACCTTC. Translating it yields CASSANQRGALGYGYTF. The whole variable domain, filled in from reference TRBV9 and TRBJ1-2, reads DSGVTQTPKHLITATGQRVTLRCSPRSGDLSVYWYQQSLDQGLQFLIQYYNGEERAKGNILERFSAQQFPDLHSELNLSSLELGDSALYFCASSANQRGALGYGYTFGSGTRLTVV.

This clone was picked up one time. The CDR3 protein is CASARQGGNEKLFF. CDR3 sequence (DNA): TGTGCCAGCGCCAGGCAGGGGGGTAATGAAAAACTGTTTTTT. V and J are TRBV27 and TRBJ1-4; 7 bases map to TRBD1. This CDR3 spans 14 amino acids. Germline loops: CDR1 MNHEY, CDR2 SMNVEV (reference sequence). V trimming: 8 bases; J trimming: 4 bases; junction bases outside the gene matches: 7.

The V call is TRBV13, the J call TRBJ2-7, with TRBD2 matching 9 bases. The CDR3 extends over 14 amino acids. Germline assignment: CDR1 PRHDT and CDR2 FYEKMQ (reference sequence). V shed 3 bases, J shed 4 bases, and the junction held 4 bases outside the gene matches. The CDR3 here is CASSLAGGLYEQYF. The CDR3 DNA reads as TGTGCCAGCAGCTTGGCGGGAGGGCTTTACGAGCAGTACTTC.

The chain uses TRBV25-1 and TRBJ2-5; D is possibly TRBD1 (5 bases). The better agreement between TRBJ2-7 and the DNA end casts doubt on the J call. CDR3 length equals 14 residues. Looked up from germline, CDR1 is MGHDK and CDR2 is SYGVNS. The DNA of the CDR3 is TGTGCCAGCAGGGGGCTTGGGGCGGCCTACGAGCAGTACTTC. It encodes CASRGLGAAYEQYF.

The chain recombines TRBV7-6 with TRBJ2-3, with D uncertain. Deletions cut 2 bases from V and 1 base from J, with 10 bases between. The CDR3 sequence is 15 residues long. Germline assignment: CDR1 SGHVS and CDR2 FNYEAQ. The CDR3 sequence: CASSLRPERTDTQYF. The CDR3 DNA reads TGTGCCAGCAGCTTAAGGCCAGAACGCACAGATACGCAGTATTTT.

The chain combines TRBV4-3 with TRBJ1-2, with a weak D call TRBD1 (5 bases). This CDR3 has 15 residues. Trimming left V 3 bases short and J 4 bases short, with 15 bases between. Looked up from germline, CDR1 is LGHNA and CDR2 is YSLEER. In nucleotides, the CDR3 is TGCGCCAGCAGCCAGGTTTCGGGGGGTGGCTATGGCTACACCTTC. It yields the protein CASSQVSGGGYGYTF.

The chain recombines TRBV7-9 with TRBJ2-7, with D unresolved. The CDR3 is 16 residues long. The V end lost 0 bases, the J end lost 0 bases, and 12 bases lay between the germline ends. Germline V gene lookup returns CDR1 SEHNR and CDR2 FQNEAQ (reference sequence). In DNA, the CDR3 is TGTGCCAGCAGCTTAGCCCCCAGAAACCCCTCCTACGAGCAGTACTTC. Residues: CASSLAPRNPSYEQYF. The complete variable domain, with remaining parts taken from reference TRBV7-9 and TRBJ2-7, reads DTGVSQNPRHKITKRGQNVTFRCDPISEHNRLYWYRQTLGQGPEFLTYFQNEAQLEKSRLLSDRFSAERPKGSFSTLEIQRTEQGDSAMYLCASSLAPRNPSYEQYFGPGTRLTVT.

CDR3 in DNA: TGTGCCAGCTCACCACGGAACGACCTTACAACGAACACTGAAGCTTTCTTT. The encoded protein is CASSPRNDLTTNTEAFF. The chain has TRBV18 and TRBJ1-1; D unclear. V gave up 1 base and J gave up 1 base, with 16 bases separating them. The CDR3 totals 17 residues. The germline V gene has CDR1 KGHSH and CDR2 LQKENI.

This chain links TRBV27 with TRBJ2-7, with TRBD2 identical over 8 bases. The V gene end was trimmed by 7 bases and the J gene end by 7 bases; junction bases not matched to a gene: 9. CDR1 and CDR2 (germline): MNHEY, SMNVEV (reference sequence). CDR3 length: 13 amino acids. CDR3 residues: CASTPYRGGEQYF. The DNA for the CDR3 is TGTGCCAGCACCCCGTATCGCGGGGGGGAGCAGTACTTC.

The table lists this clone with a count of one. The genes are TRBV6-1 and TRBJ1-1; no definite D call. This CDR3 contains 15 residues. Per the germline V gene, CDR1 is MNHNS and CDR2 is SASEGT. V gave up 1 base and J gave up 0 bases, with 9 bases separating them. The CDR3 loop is CASSEVTGVNTEAFF. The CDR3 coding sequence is TGTGCCAGCAGTGAAGTGACGGGCGTGAACACTGAAGCTTTCTTT.

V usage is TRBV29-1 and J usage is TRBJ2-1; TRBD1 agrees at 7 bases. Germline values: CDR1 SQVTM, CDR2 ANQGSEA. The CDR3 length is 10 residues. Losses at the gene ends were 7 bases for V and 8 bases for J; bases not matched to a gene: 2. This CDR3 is CSGDSHEQFF. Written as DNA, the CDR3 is TGCAGCGGGGACAGCCATGAGCAGTTCTTC.